This T cell receptor (beta chain) was retrieved from a study of blood T cell repertoires in COVID-19. This CDR3 has 13 residues. V was pared by 3 bases and J by 4 bases, with 2 bases of the junction left unmatched. The germline CDR1 and CDR2 sequences are SGHRS and YFSETQ. Sequencing was performed with immunoSEQ multiplex PCR; in TCRdb, only in-frame clones are kept and a portion is missing. Among approximately 360,000 clones listed, roughly 90% were seen once. The chain uses TRBV5-1 and TRBJ1-1; TRBD1 matches 8 bases. The origin of this receptor is a man aged 40-55 years with acute or convalescent COVID-19. Material for sequencing was peripheral blood. This CDR3 is CASSWQGATEAFF. The CDR3, as DNA: TGCGCCAGCAGCTGGCAGGGGGCCACTGAAGCTTTCTTT. The complete variable domain, with remaining parts taken from reference TRBV5-1 and TRBJ1-1, reads KAGVTQTPRYLIKTRGQQVTLSCSPISGHRSVSWYQQTPGQGLQFLFEYFSETQRNKGNFPGRFSGRQFSNSRSEMNVSTLELGDSALYLCASSWQGATEAFFGQGTRLTVV.